Listed here are 26 T cell receptor beta chains from one sample, sequenced in a study of cytomegalovirus exposure and HLA in healthy donors. Primers included in the PCR were 60 Vbeta and 13 Jbeta primers. Produced via immunoSEQ multiplex PCR; TCRdb's table is partial and in-frame only. This table has fewer than 200,000 clones, around four fifths appearing once. Sequencing was done on a sample of PBMCs. These receptors were collected from a man aged 35 to 55 in good health and CMV-seropositive.

The chain carries TRBV27 and TRBJ1-3, with TRBD1 as a possible D gene (5 bases). This CDR3 is built from 15 residues. CDR1 is MNHEY, CDR2 SMNVEV, per germline (reference sequence). V was pared by 3 bases and J by 4 bases, with 13 bases between. The CDR3 spells CASSLNQGGGNTIYF. The CDR3 DNA is TGTGCCAGCAGTTTGAATCAGGGAGGAGGAAACACCATATATTTT.

The genes are TRBV6-6 and TRBJ1-1; no reliable D call. The germline V and J ends were trimmed by 0 bases and 0 bases, with 8 bases remaining between them. The germline CDR1 and CDR2 sequences are MNHNY and SVGAGI (reference sequence). The CDR3 extends over 15 amino acids. The CDR3 DNA reads TGTGCCAGCAGTTACTCCTCAGGCGTGAACACTGAAGCTTTCTTT. Translated, it gives CASSYSSGVNTEAFF.

In regard to this clone: Its ends do not fully match the called genes, so a read error is possible. V is TRBV6-1 and J is TRBJ2-3; 10 nucleotides line up with TRBD2. This CDR3 has 19 residues. CDR1 is MNHNS and CDR2 is SASEGT in the germline V gene. As DNA, the CDR3 is TGTGCCAGCAGTAAAGCGGGTCTTTCCAGCGGGAGGGCCCTCGATACGCAGTATTTT. It yields the protein CASSKAGLSSGRALDTQYF.

The genes are TRBV18 and TRBJ2-7; D ambiguous. Germline CDR1 and CDR2: KGHSH and LQKENI. The CDR3 covers 12 residues. V lost 3 bases to trimming and J lost 2 bases, with 5 bases between them. CDR3 nucleotide sequence: TGTGCCAGCTCACCTTCAACCTACGAGCAGTACTTC. Protein product: CASSPSTYEQYF.

V usage is TRBV7-2 and J usage is TRBJ2-3, with 7 bases that match TRBD2. The length of the CDR3 is 17 residues. From germline, CDR1 is SGHTA and CDR2 FQGNSA. With 1 base clipped from V and 2 bases from J, the junction kept 9 bases outside the gene matches. The CDR3: CASSLVVPSGLTDTQYF. DNA for the CDR3: TGTGCCAGCAGCTTAGTGGTCCCTAGCGGACTCACAGATACGCAGTATTTT.

The chain recombines TRBV4-1 with TRBJ2-7; 7 nucleotides agree with TRBD2. This CDR3 spans 15 amino acids. Losses at the gene ends were 3 bases for V and 3 bases for J; bases not matched to a gene: 8. In germline, CDR1 is MGHRA, CDR2 YSYEKL. The CDR3 DNA is TGCGCCAGCAGCCACCTGACAGCGGGACGCTACGAGCAGTACTTC. Its translation: CASSHLTAGRYEQYF.

The V call is TRBV19, the J call TRBJ1-5; D possibly corresponds to TRBD1 (5 bases). The germline gives CDR1 LNHDA, CDR2 SQIVND (reference sequence). The CDR3 contains 17 residues. V lost 5 bases to trimming and J lost 0 bases, with 17 bases between them. The CDR3 nucleotides read TGTGCCAGTAGTTTAGTACACACAGGCCCTAGCAATCAGCCCCAGCATTTT. Protein sequence: CASSLVHTGPSNQPQHF.

The count of this clone is one. The junction departs from the called germline gene at one end, perhaps through a read error. The chain recombines TRBV5-5 with TRBJ2-6; D possibly corresponds to TRBD1 (5 bases). In germline, CDR1 is SGHKS, CDR2 YYEKEE (reference sequence). CDR3 length: 14 residues. Here the CDR3 reads CASSQSSGANGLTF. DNA of the CDR3: TGTGCCAGCAGCCAGAGCTCTGGGGCCAACGGCCTGACTTTC.

The J gene is TRBJ2-2, the V gene TRBV5-1; D is unresolved. This CDR3 spans 13 amino acids. V lost 4 bases and J 2 bases, leaving 6 bases between the germline ends. CDR1 and CDR2 from the germline V gene are SGHRS and YFSETQ. CDR3 region: CASSLKNTGELFF. The CDR3, as DNA: TGCGCCAGCAGCCTAAAAAACACCGGGGAGCTGTTTTTT. Using reference TRBV5-1 and TRBJ2-2 for the parts outside the CDR3, the full variable domain is KAGVTQTPRYLIKTRGQQVTLSCSPISGHRSVSWYQQTPGQGLQFLFEYFSETQRNKGNFPGRFSGRQFSNSRSEMNVSTLELGDSALYLCASSLKNTGELFFGEGSRLTVL.

This clone was seen only a few times. The chain has TRBV4-3 and TRBJ2-1; 13 nucleotides match TRBD2. The V gene's germline CDR1 is LGHNA and CDR2 YSLEER. Germline trimming cut 3 bases from V and 0 bases from J; bases unmatched to any gene: 14. The CDR3 consists of 21 residues. The CDR3 is CASSQGAPGLAGSSSYNEQFF. The CDR3 coding sequence is TGCGCCAGCAGCCAGGGGGCCCCGGGACTAGCGGGATCGAGCTCCTACAATGAGCAGTTCTTC.

This clone appeared a single time. The genes are TRBV10-3 and TRBJ2-5; TRBD1 is a possible D gene (6 bases). Germline-derived CDR1 and CDR2 are ENHRY and SYGVKD. This CDR3 contains 14 residues. V was trimmed by 4 bases and J by 4 bases, leaving 13 bases between them. The CDR3 loop is CAISGRTAPETQYF. CDR3 DNA sequence: TGTGCCATCAGTGGAAGGACAGCCCCAGAGACCCAGTACTTC.

This sequence joins TRBV4-3 and TRBJ2-7, with 12 bases lining up with TRBD1. V dropped 5 bases and J dropped 5; count of bases not matched to a gene: 4. The CDR3 has 14 amino acids. Germline V gene lookup returns CDR1 LGHNA and CDR2 YSLEER. CDR3 loop: CASSSGQGADEQYF. CDR3 in DNA: TGCGCCAGCAGCTCGGGACAGGGGGCGGACGAGCAGTACTTC.

The chain has TRBV5-1 and TRBJ2-5; 10 nucleotides match TRBD2. The CDR3 length is 15 residues. The J segment lost 5 bases and the V segment lost 4 bases, leaving 8 bases of the junction unmatched. Germline lookup yields CDR1 SGHRS and CDR2 YFSETQ. As DNA, the CDR3 is TGCGCCAGCAGCGGCGAACTAGCGGGACCTGAGACCCAGTACTTC. Translating it yields CASSGELAGPETQYF.

This clone showed up just once. The chain combines TRBV19 with TRBJ1-5, with D possibly being TRBD1 (5 bases). Germline V gene data show CDR1 as LNHDA and CDR2 as SQIVND (reference sequence). The CDR3 is 17 amino acids. V was cut by 4 bases and J by 5 bases, with 21 bases left in between. The CDR3 DNA follows: TGTGCCAGTAGTAGCGTGCGGGGGAGGACCAACGATCAGCCCCAGCATTTT. Its translation: CASSSVRGRTNDQPQHF. The full variable domain, its missing parts supplied by reference TRBV19 and TRBJ1-5, is DGGITQSPKYLFRKEGQNVTLSCEQNLNHDAMYWYRQDPGQGLRLIYYSQIVNDFQKGDIAEGYSVSREKKESFPLTVTSAQKNPTAFYLCASSSVRGRTNDQPQHFGDGTRLSIL.

The chain uses TRBV5-4 and TRBJ2-2; tentatively, D is TRBD1 (5 bases). Trimming pared 4 bases from V and 6 bases from J, leaving 10 bases between. This CDR3 is 13 amino acids long. CDR1 SGHNT and CDR2 YYREEE come from the germline V gene (reference sequence). The CDR3 is CASSGANAGELFF. The CDR3 DNA reads as TGTGCCAGCAGCGGGGCCAACGCCGGGGAGCTGTTTTTT.

The genes are TRBV7-9 and TRBJ2-5, with 8 positions matching TRBD1. Germline lookup yields CDR1 SEHNR and CDR2 FQNEAQ (reference sequence). With 8 bases clipped from V and 5 bases from J, the junction kept 10 bases outside the gene matches. The CDR3 totals 14 residues. The CDR3 bases are TGTGCCAGCTACTCCGGGACAGGCGACGAGACCCAGTACTTC. This sequence encodes CASYSGTGDETQYF.

A remark on this clone: Germline and junction disagree at one end, which may indicate a read error. The CDR3 loop is CSSSLGTGTTGNTIYF. DNA of the CDR3: TGTTCCAGCAGCTTAGGGACAGGGACAACTGGAAACACCATATATTTT. The genes are TRBV7-9 and TRBJ1-3, with TRBD1 identical over 9 bases. This CDR3 contains 16 residues. CDR1 is SEHNR and CDR2 is FQNEAQ in the germline V gene (reference sequence).

The V and J genes are TRBV5-4 and TRBJ1-2; no definite D call. Trimming removed 0 bases at V and 2 bases at J, with 5 bases between. In germline, CDR1 is SGHNT, CDR2 YYREEE (reference sequence). The CDR3 extends over 13 amino acids. DNA for the CDR3: TGTGCCAGCAGCTTGGATCAGAACTATGGCTACACCTTC. Translating gives CASSLDQNYGYTF.

The V gene is TRBV4-1, the J gene TRBJ2-2, with 7 bases that match TRBD1. After removal of 5 bases from V and 4 bases from J, the junction contained 1 base not matched to a gene. This CDR3 has 13 amino acids. Germline CDR1 is MGHRA and CDR2 is YSYEKL. In DNA form, the CDR3 reads TGCGCCAGCAGCGGGACAGTCACCGGGGAGCTGTTTTTT. Its translation is CASSGTVTGELFF.

As DNA, the CDR3 is TGTGCCAGTAGTACGACAGGGGGAAGTACCGGGGAGCTGTTTTTT. Protein: CASSTTGGSTGELFF. The chain carries TRBV19 and TRBJ2-2, with 9 positions matching TRBD1. The V gene end was trimmed by 4 bases and the J gene end by 5 bases; junction bases not matched to a gene: 5. The CDR3 totals 15 residues. Per germline, CDR1 LNHDA and CDR2 SQIVND (reference sequence).

Of note for this clone: Relative to the germline gene, one junction end is altered; a read error may explain this. J is TRBJ2-1 and V is TRBV5-1, with TRBD1 identical over 10 bases. This CDR3 contains 15 residues. CDR1 SGHRS and CDR2 YFSETQ come from the germline V gene. CDR3 coding DNA: TGCGCCAGCAGCCTCAGACAGGGGGCTAACAATGAGCAGCTCTTC. Its translation is CASSLRQGANNEQLF.

The genes are TRBV2 and TRBJ2-7, with D possibly being TRBD2 (6 bases). The CDR3 loop spans 13 amino acids. Looked up from germline, CDR1 is SNHLY and CDR2 is FYNNEI. Trimming took 6 bases from V and 4 from J, leaving 13 bases between them. The CDR3 DNA reads as TGTGCCAGCAGCGTGACTAGGGAATACGAGCAGTACTTC. Amino acid sequence: CASSVTREYEQYF.

This chain joins TRBV30 and TRBJ2-7; D is possibly TRBD1 (6 bases). This CDR3 contains 15 residues. CDR1 and CDR2 from the germline V gene are GTSNPN and SVGIG (reference sequence). Trimming took off 5 bases at V and 2 bases at J, with 19 bases between the two ends. DNA for the CDR3: TGTGCCTGGTCTCCCTACAGGACAGAAACCTACGAGCAGTACTTC. Its protein product is CAWSPYRTETYEQYF.

CDR3 sequence (DNA): TGTGCCAGCAGCTTGGCCCAGGGCCGGGATACGCAGTATTTT. It yields the protein CASSLAQGRDTQYF. The V call is TRBV5-5, the J call TRBJ2-3; a weak D match, TRBD1 (5 bases). Trimming pared 0 bases from V and 6 bases from J, leaving 11 bases between. This CDR3 is 14 amino acids long. CDR1 is SGHKS, CDR2 YYEKEE, per germline (reference sequence).

The genes are TRBV19 and TRBJ2-3; 7 bases are shared with TRBD1. The germline V gene encodes CDR1 LNHDA and CDR2 SQIVND (reference sequence). This CDR3 has 14 amino acids. J lost 4 bases, V lost 5 bases, and 6 bases had no gene match. This chain's CDR3 is CASSDRAVADTQYF. The DNA for the CDR3 is TGTGCCAGTAGTGACAGGGCGGTAGCAGATACGCAGTATTTT.

The V and J genes are TRBV2 and TRBJ2-4; 8 nucleotides agree with TRBD2. The CDR3 runs 15 residues. The V gene end was trimmed by 6 bases and the J gene end by 4 bases; junction bases not matched to a gene: 8. The V gene's germline CDR1 is SNHLY and CDR2 FYNNEI. CDR3 sequence reads: CASSPQRESKNIQYF. CDR3 nucleotide sequence: TGTGCCAGCAGCCCTCAGCGGGAGTCAAAAAACATTCAGTACTTC.